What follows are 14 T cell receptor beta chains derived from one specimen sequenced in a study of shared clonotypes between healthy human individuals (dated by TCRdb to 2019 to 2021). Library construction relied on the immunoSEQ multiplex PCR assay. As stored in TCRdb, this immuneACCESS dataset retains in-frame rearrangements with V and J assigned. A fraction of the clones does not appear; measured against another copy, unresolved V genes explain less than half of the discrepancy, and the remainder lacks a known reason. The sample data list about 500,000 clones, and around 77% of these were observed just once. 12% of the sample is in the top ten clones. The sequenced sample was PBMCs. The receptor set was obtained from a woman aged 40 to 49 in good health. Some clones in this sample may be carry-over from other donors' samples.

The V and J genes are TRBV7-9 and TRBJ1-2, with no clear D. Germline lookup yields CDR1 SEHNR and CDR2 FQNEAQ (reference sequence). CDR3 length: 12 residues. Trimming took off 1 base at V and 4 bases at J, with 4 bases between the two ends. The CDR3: CASSLDTYGYTF. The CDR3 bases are TGTGCCAGCAGCTTAGATACCTATGGCTACACCTTC.

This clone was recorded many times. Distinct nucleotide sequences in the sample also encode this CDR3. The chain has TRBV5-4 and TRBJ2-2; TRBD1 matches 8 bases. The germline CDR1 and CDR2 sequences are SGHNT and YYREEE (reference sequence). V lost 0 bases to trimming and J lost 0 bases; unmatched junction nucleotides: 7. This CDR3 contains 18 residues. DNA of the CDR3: TGTGCCAGCAGCTTGGGGTTCGGGACAGGATCGAACACCGGGGAGCTGTTTTTT. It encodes CASSLGFGTGSNTGELFF.

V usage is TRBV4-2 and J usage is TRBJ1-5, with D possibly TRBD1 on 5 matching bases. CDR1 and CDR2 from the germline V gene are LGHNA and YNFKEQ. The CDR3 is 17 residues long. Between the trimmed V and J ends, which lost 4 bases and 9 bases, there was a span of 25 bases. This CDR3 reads CASSPQGHGGAITPQHF. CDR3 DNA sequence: TGTGCCAGCAGCCCACAAGGACACGGCGGGGCCATCACGCCCCAGCATTTT.

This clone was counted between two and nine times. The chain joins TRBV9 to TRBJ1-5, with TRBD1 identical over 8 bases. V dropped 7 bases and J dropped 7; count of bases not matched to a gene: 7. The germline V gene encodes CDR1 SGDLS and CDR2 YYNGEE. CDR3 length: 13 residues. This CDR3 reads CASFNRGGQPQHF. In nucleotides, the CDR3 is TGTGCCAGCTTTAACAGGGGGGGACAGCCCCAGCATTTT.

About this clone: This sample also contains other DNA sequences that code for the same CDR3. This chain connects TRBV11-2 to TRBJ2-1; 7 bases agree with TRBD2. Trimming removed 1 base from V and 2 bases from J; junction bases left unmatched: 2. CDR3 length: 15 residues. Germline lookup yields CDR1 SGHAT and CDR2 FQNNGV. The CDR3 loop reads CASSLVGTTYNEQFF. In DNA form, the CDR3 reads TGTGCCAGCAGCTTAGTAGGGACTACCTACAATGAGCAGTTCTTC.

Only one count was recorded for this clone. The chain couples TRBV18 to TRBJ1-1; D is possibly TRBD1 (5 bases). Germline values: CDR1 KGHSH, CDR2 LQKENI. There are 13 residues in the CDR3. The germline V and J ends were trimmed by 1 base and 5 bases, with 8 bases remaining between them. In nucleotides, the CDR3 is TGTGCCAGCTCACCACGGGACGAGACTGAAGCTTTCTTT. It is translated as CASSPRDETEAFF.

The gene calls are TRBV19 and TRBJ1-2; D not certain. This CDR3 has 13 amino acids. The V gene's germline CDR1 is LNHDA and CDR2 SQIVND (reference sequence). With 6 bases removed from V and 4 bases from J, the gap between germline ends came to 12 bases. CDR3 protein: CASSHRASYGYTF. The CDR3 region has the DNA TGTGCCAGTAGCCACCGGGCCTCCTATGGCTACACCTTC.

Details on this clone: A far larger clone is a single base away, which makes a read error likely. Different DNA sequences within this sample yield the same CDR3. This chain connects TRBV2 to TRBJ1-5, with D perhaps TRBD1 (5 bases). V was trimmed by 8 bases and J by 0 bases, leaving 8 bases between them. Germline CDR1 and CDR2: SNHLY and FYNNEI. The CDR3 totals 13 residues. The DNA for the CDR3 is TGTGCCAGCGGGACGCTTAGCAATCAGCCCCAGCATTTT. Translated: CASGTLSNQPQHF. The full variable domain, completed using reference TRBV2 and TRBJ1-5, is EPEVTQTPSHQVTQMGQEVILRCVPISNHLYFYWYRQILGQKVEFLVSFYNNEISEKSEIFDDQFSVERPDGSNFTLKIRSTKLEDSAMYFCASGTLSNQPQHFGDGTRLSIL.

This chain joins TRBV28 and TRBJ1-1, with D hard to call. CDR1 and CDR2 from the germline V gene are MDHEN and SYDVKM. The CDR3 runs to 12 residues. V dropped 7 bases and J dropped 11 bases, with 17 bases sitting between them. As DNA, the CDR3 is TGTGCCAGCAACTCCCCAGGACTCCTGGCTTTCTTT. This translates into CASNSPGLLAFF.

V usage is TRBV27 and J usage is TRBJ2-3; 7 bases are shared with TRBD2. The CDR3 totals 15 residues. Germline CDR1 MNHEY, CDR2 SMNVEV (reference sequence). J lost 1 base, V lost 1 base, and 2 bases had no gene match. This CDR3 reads CASSLYAGGTDTQYF. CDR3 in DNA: TGTGCCAGCAGTTTATATGCGGGGGGCACAGATACGCAGTATTTT.

This CDR3 is CASSAGSVALPGNTIYF. CDR3 DNA sequence: TGTGCCAGCAGCGCGGGGTCAGTCGCTCTTCCTGGAAACACCATATATTTT. The chain combines TRBV9 with TRBJ1-3; D remains ambiguous. The germline V gene encodes CDR1 SGDLS and CDR2 YYNGEE. CDR3 length equals 17 residues. Trimming removed 3 bases from V and 2 bases from J, with 18 bases in between.

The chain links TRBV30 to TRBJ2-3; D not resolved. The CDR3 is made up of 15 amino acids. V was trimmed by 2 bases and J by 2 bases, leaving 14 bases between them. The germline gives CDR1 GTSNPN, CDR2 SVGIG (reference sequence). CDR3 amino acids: CAWSRASQNTDTQYF. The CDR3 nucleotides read TGTGCCTGGAGTCGAGCTAGTCAAAACACAGATACGCAGTATTTT.

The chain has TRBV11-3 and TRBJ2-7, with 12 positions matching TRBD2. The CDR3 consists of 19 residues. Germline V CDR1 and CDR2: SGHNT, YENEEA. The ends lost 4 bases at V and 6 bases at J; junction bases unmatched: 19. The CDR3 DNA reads TGTGCCAGCAGCTCACTCTTTTCTCGACTAGCGGGAGCTGGGGGCGAGCAGTACTTC. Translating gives CASSSLFSRLAGAGGEQYF.

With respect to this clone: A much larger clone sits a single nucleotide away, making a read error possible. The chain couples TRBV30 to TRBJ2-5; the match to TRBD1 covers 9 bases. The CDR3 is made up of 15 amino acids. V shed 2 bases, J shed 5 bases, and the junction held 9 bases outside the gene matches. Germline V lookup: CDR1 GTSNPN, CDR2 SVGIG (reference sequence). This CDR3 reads CAWSPGDRDTETQYF. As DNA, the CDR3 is TGTGCCTGGAGTCCCGGGGACAGGGACACCGAGACCCAGTACTTC.